Sequencing of this T cell receptor (beta chain) was carried out in a study of blood T cell repertoires in COVID-19 (dated by TCRdb to the early 2020s). As for the study more broadly: Collaborator samples came from the United States, Italy and Spain and covered acute and convalescent phases of COVID-19. HLA class I and class II types, where available, came from metadata supplied by the sample provider rather than from assay-based typing. The samples were drawn from the first 160 participants of the ongoing ImmuneRACE study and from 1,254 subjects provided by 6 global collaborators. A de-identified subject ID, COVID-19 status, age in years and sex were almost always included in the sample metadata. The material from the prospective study consisted of cDNA or gDNA derived from T cells, B-cell-depleted T cells, or PBMCs. The repertoires were released in a freely available public database meant as a resource for research on the immune response to SARS-CoV-2. Deeply sampled blood TCRbeta repertoires from subjects exposed to, actively infected with, or recovered from COVID-19 were included in the dataset.

TCRbeta CDR3 regions were amplified from genomic DNA using the immunoSEQ Assay, a bias-controlled multiplex PCR. On the study's bioinformatics: Nucleated cell counts per sample were estimated from amplification of reference gene primers within the assay. To quantify the absolute abundance of each unique TCRbeta CDR3 rearrangement, sequence reads were collapsed and filtered. Productive Simpson clonality was computed per sample as the square root of Simpson's diversity index over productive rearrangements. TCRdb took this table from immuneACCESS and kept in-frame rearrangements with V and J called. Such tables lack part of the clones; where checked against another copy, unresolved V genes explain under half of the gap, and the rest is unexplained. The D gene and trimming were derived from the DNA, and the V and J assignments and clone size from that table. This sample comprises over 110,000 clones, 88% of them detected only once. Of the sample, 1.8% is held by the ten largest clones.

The collaborating institutions used their own protocols to collect whole blood in K2EDTA tubes. For TCRbeta analysis, collaborators shipped samples as frozen whole blood, isolated PBMCs, or DNA extracted from either of those sample types. General conclusions and limits of the study: Clinical and demographic metadata were provided uncurated, with the amount varying by source and participant.

The V end gives up 6 bases and the J end 6 bases, leaving 12 bases in the junction not matched to a gene. Via the germline V gene (reference sequence), CDR1 is MNHNY and CDR2 SVGAGI. Counted from cysteine to phenylalanine, this CDR3 has 16 amino acids. The only DNA kept is the CDR3, 48 bases in frame from the first base. In regard to this clone: Its binding antigen is unknown. No base quality values were provided; no much bigger clone lies one nucleotide off.

This TCR was sampled from a man between 65 and 79 years old with acute or convalescent COVID-19. The V and J segments used are TRBV6-6 and TRBJ2-1, and 9 junction bases match TRBD1. What was sequenced was peripheral blood. The DNA sequence reads TGTGCCAGCAGCCACGCAAGGGACAGGGTCCCCAATGAGCAGTTCTTC. This yields the protein CASSHARDRVPNEQFF.